The present T cell receptor (beta chain) was sequenced within a study of blood T cell repertoires in COVID-19. At the level of the study: COVID-19 samples from acute and convalescent phases originated in the United States, Italy and Spain. In each case, the material was cDNA or gDNA derived from T cells, B-cell-depleted T cells, or PBMCs.

Only in-frame clones appear in the TCRdb table, and some are missing; sequencing was by immunoSEQ multiplex PCR. The table lists under 150,000 clones, around 83% of them singletons, with about 5.5% in the top ten. The TCR was taken from a woman in her sixties with COVID-19, enrolled during active disease. The sequenced sample was peripheral blood.

The CDR3 sequence: CASSLFRRGQGMGNEQFF. For the CDR3, the DNA is TGTGCCAGCAGTTTATTTCGACGGGGACAGGGGATGGGCAATGAGCAGTTCTTC. The V call is TRBV27, the J call TRBJ2-1; TRBD1 matches at 10 bases. The CDR3 covers 18 residues. V shed 1 base and J 6 bases; nucleotides not matched to a gene: 12. From germline, CDR1 is MNHEY and CDR2 SMNVEV (reference sequence).